The present T cell receptor beta chain was sequenced within a study of blood T cell repertoires in COVID-19. Study information: Sites across the United States, Italy and Spain contributed samples from acute and convalescent COVID-19.

Source study methods: Cell counts per sample came from amplifying reference gene primers. Some clones are missing from TCRdb's copy, which holds only in-frame ones; the method was immunoSEQ multiplex PCR. Clonal size and the V and J genes are those of that table, whereas D and trimming came from the DNA. The sample contains tens of thousands of clones, 87% of which appear only once. In germline, CDR1 is SEHNR, CDR2 FQNEAQ (reference sequence). Unmatched junction bases numbered 11, after V lost 7 bases and J lost 11 bases. This CDR3 is 14 amino acids long. What was sequenced was peripheral blood. The sequence was obtained from a human donor in a cohort sampled during active COVID-19. J is TRBJ2-5 and V is TRBV7-9, with 12 positions matching TRBD2. CDR3 loop: CASIGGASGRAQYF. DNA of the CDR3: TGTGCCAGCATCGGTGGGGCTAGCGGGAGGGCACAGTACTTC.